This T cell receptor (beta chain) was documented in a study of T cell repertoires in cytomegalovirus infection. Study-level background: CMV epitopes that were recently identified and HLA-C-restricted were used alongside well-studied HLA-B-restricted ones. Public TCR beta signatures marked donors with CMV infection and the matching HLA.

With 5 bases removed from V and 6 bases from J, the gap between germline ends came to 22 bases. The CDR3 spans 17 residues. Looked up from germline, CDR1 is SGHAT and CDR2 is FQNNGV. A single record per CDR3 protein comes from TCRdb applying MiXCR to the reads. The sample lists 310,000 or so distinct CDR3 sequences, approximately 25% seen once, with roughly 14% in the top ten. General study findings and limits: The response measured ex vivo was dominated by TCR beta clonotypes (HLA-C-restricted and CMV-specific).

This clonotype was picked up many times. Its specificity is unknown. The input for sequencing was cultured PBMCs, taken from culture after CMV antigen stimulation. V gene TRBV11-2 combines with J gene TRBJ2-2, with a tentative D call TRBD1 (6 bases). This clonotype was sampled from a human donor in good health (CMV status not recorded). Some clones in this sample may be carry-over from other donors' samples. CDR3 protein: CASSPFRDTALAGELFF. The CDR3 DNA reads as TGTGCCAGCAGCCCCTTCCGGGACACGGCCTTGGCCGGGGAGCTGTTTTTT.